The TCR beta chain described here comes from a study of blood T cell repertoires in COVID-19. Study in general: Sites across the United States, Italy and Spain contributed samples from acute and convalescent COVID-19.

Methods used by the authors: Cell counts per sample came from amplifying reference gene primers. The table came from immunoSEQ multiplex PCR; TCRdb's copy has only in-frame clones and leaves some out. V and J calls and clone size are as listed in that table; D and trimming were resolved from the DNA. Seen here are about 95,000 clones, 84% observed once, and the top ten hold approximately 24%. Losses at the gene ends were 4 bases for V and 2 bases for J; bases not matched to a gene: 12. Germline CDR1 SGHRS, CDR2 YFSETQ. The CDR3 has 16 residues. The sequenced sample was peripheral blood. The chain has TRBV5-1 and TRBJ2-7; 7 nucleotides agree with TRBD2. The clonotype originates from a human donor in a cohort sampled during active COVID-19. CDR3 DNA sequence: TGCGCCAGCAGCCCGAGCGGGGCAGCTCGGACCTACGAGCAGTACTTC. Its translation: CASSPSGAARTYEQYF.